Listed below are T cell receptor beta chains from one sample, sequenced in a study of T-cell reconstitution after alpha-beta-depleted transplantation in children. TCRdb itself ran the PCR reads through MiXCR, one entry per CDR3 protein. The repertoire has about 400,000 distinct CDR3 sequences, roughly 20% of them found once; the top ten carry 3.5% to 4%. Material: PBMCs from the stem cell graft donor, obtained from the stem cell graft. The origin of the receptors is a human donor who donated a stem cell graft to a child with acute myeloid leukemia. The CDR3 runs from the conserved cysteine through the conserved F or W. A D gene is named only where the DNA matches it firmly. Clone sizes are given selectively: once, few, many, or a class where the clone is expanded.

j_gene: TRBJ2-7
d_gene: TRBD1
abundance: few
v_gene: TRBV9
CDR3nt: TGTGCCAGCAGCGGCGGACAGGGGATTTCCTACGAGCAGTACTTC
CDR3aa: CASSGGQGISYEQYF

j_gene: TRBJ2-1
d_gene: TRBD1
abundance: -
v_gene: TRBV28
CDR3nt: TGTGCCAGCAGTTTACAGGGGGACAATGAGCAGTTCTTC
CDR3aa: CASSLQGDNEQFF

j_gene: TRBJ2-1
d_gene: TRBD2
abundance: many
v_gene: TRBV5-1
CDR3nt: TGCGCCAGCAGCACCGGACTAGCGGGACAGAATGAGCAGTTCTTC
CDR3aa: CASSTGLAGQNEQFF

j_gene: TRBJ2-4
d_gene: -
abundance: -
v_gene: TRBV4-2
CDR3nt: TGTGCCAGCAGCCAAGATACGAACATTCAGTACTTC
CDR3aa: CASSQDTNIQYF

j_gene: TRBJ1-5
d_gene: -
abundance: -
v_gene: TRBV20-1
CDR3nt: TGCAGTGCTAACAGGTTAGGCAATCAGCCCCAGCATTTT
CDR3aa: CSANRLGNQPQHF

j_gene: TRBJ2-1
d_gene: -
abundance: -
v_gene: TRBV21-1
CDR3nt: TGTGCCAGCAGCAAAGGACCGGGACTAGCTGTCTCGAGGGTAAATGAGCAGTTCTTC
CDR3aa: CASSKGPGLAVSRVNEQFF

j_gene: TRBJ2-1
d_gene: TRBD2
abundance: few
v_gene: TRBV6-2/TRBV6-3
CDR3nt: TGTGCCAGCAGTTACTTAACTAGCGGGGGCTTCAATGAGCAGTTCTTC
CDR3aa: CASSYLTSGGFNEQFF

j_gene: TRBJ2-7
d_gene: -
abundance: -
v_gene: TRBV7-2
CDR3nt: TGTGCCAGCAGCTTTGGGATGATACCCTCCTACGAGCAGTACTTC
CDR3aa: CASSFGMIPSYEQYF

j_gene: TRBJ2-1
d_gene: -
abundance: few
v_gene: TRBV4-2
CDR3nt: TGTGCCAGCAGCCAAGATTCTGAGCAGTTCTTC
CDR3aa: CASSQDSEQFF

j_gene: TRBJ2-1
d_gene: -
abundance: few
v_gene: TRBV24-1
CDR3nt: TGTGCCACCAGTGATTGGTCGAAAGAGAACAATGAGCAGTTCTTC
CDR3aa: CATSDWSKENNEQFF

j_gene: TRBJ2-3
d_gene: TRBD2
abundance: -
v_gene: TRBV28
CDR3nt: TGTGCCAGCACGGGGGGGCCGGGCACAGATACGCAGTATTTT
CDR3aa: CASTGGPGTDTQYF

j_gene: TRBJ2-1
d_gene: TRBD1
abundance: few
v_gene: TRBV5-5
CDR3nt: TGTGCCAGCAGCCGACAGGGGGCAGAGAATGAGCAGTTCTTC
CDR3aa: CASSRQGAENEQFF

j_gene: TRBJ1-2
d_gene: -
abundance: few
v_gene: TRBV7-9
CDR3nt: TGTGCCAGCAGCGCAACAGGTTATGGCTACACCTTC
CDR3aa: CASSATGYGYTF

j_gene: TRBJ2-3
d_gene: -
abundance: -
v_gene: TRBV7-3
CDR3nt: TGTGCCAGCAGCCTGGGACCCCGAGGCACAGATACGCAGTATTTT
CDR3aa: CASSLGPRGTDTQYF

j_gene: TRBJ1-3
d_gene: -
abundance: -
v_gene: TRBV6-1
CDR3nt: TGTGCCAGCAGTCCACAACAGGGAGCTGGAAACACCATATATTTT
CDR3aa: CASSPQQGAGNTIYF

j_gene: TRBJ2-1
d_gene: TRBD2
abundance: -
v_gene: TRBV7-8
CDR3nt: TGTGCCAGCAGCTTGATCCAAACTAGCGCCTACAATGAGCAGTTCTTC
CDR3aa: CASSLIQTSAYNEQFF

j_gene: TRBJ2-3
d_gene: -
abundance: -
v_gene: TRBV20-1
CDR3nt: TGCAGTGCTAGTTGGGACACAGATACGCAGTATTTT
CDR3aa: CSASWDTDTQYF

j_gene: TRBJ2-7
d_gene: TRBD2
abundance: -
v_gene: TRBV12-3/TRBV12-4
CDR3nt: TGTGCCAGCAGCGAGGGACTAGCGGGAGACAAGGACTTC
CDR3aa: CASSEGLAGDKDF

j_gene: TRBJ2-7
d_gene: TRBD1
abundance: many
v_gene: TRBV18
CDR3nt: TGTGCCAGCTCACCAGTGACAGGGGGTTACGAGCAGTACTTC
CDR3aa: CASSPVTGGYEQYF

j_gene: TRBJ2-1
d_gene: -
abundance: -
v_gene: TRBV7-9
CDR3nt: TGTGCCAGCAGCTTGGGGGAGTTTGAGCAGTTCTTC
CDR3aa: CASSLGEFEQFF